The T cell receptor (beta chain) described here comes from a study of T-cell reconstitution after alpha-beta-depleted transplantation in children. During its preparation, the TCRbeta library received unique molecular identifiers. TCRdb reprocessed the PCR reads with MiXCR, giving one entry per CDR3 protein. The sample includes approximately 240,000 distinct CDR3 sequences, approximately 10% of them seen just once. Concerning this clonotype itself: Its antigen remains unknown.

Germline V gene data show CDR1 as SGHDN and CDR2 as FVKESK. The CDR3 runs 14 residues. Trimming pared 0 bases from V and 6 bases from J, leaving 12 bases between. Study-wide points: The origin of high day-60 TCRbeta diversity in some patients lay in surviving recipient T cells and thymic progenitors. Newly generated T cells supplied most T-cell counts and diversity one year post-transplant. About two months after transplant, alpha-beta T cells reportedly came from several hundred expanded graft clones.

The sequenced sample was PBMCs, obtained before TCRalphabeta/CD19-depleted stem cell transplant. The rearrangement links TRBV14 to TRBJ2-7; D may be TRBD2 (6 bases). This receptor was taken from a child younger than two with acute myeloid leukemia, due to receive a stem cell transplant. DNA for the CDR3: TGTGCCAGCAGCCAAGATTATGGGGGAGGCGAGCAGTACTTC. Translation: CASSQDYGGGEQYF.